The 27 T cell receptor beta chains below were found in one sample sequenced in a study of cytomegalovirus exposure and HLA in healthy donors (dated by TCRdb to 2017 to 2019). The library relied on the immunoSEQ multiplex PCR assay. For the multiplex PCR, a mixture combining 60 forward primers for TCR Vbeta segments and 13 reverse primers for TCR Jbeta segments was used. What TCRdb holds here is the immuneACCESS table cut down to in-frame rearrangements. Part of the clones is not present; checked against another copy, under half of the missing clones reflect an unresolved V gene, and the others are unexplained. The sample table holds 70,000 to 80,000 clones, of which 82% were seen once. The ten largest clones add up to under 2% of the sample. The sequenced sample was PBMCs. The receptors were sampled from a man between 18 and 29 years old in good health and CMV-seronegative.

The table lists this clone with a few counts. The CDR3 sequence: CASSFSQGPTNEKLFF. Written as DNA, the CDR3 is TGTGCCAGCAGCTTCTCACAGGGTCCAACTAATGAAAAACTGTTTTTT. This chain uses TRBV5-6 with TRBJ1-4; D perhaps matches TRBD1 (6 bases). The germline V and J ends were trimmed by 2 bases and 0 bases, with 11 bases remaining between them. The CDR3 spans 16 residues. CDR1 and CDR2 (germline): SGHDT, YYEEEE.

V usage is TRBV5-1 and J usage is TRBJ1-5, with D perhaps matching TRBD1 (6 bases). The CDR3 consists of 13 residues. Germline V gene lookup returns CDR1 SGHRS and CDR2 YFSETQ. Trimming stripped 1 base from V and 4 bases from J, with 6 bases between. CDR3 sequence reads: CASSLTGNQPQHF. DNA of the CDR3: TGCGCCAGCAGCTTGACAGGGAATCAGCCCCAGCATTTT.

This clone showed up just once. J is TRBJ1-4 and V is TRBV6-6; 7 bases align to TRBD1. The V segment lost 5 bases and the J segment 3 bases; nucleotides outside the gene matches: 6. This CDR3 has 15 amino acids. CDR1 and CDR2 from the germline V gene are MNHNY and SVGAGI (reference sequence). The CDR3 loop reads CASSRTGGPNEKLFF. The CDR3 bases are TGTGCCAGCAGTCGGACAGGAGGCCCTAATGAAAAACTGTTTTTT.

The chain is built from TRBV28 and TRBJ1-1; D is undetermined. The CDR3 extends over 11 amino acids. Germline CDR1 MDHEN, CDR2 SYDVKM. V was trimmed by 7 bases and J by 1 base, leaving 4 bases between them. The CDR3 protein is CASNRNTEAFF. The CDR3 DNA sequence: TGTGCCAGCAACAGGAACACTGAAGCTTTCTTT.

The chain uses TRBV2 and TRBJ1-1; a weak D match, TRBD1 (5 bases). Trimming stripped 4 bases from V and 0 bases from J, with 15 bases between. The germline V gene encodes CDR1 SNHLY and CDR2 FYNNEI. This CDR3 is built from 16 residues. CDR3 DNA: TGTGCCAGCAGTGGGCCCCGGGACTTTCTGAACACTGAAGCTTTCTTT. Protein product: CASSGPRDFLNTEAFF.

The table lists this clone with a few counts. CDR3 DNA sequence: TGTGCCAGCACTTACGCGGGGCAGGGAGGACAGCCCCAGCATTTT. The encoded protein is CASTYAGQGGQPQHF. The V and J genes are TRBV28 and TRBJ1-5; D possibly corresponds to TRBD1 (5 bases). CDR1 and CDR2 from the germline V gene are MDHEN and SYDVKM. The germline V and J ends were trimmed by 7 bases and 7 bases, with 20 bases remaining between them. This CDR3 has 15 residues.

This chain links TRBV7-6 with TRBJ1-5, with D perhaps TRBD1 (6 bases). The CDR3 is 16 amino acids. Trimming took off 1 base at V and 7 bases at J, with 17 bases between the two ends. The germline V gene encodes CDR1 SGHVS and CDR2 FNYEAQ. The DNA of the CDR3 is TGTGCCAGCAGCTTAGGACCGGGACGAACAGGGCAGCCCCAGCATTTT. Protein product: CASSLGPGRTGQPQHF.

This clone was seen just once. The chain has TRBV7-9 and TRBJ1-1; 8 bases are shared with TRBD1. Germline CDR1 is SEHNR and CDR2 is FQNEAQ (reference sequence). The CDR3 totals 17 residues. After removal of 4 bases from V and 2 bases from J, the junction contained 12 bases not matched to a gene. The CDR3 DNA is TGTGCCAGCAGCTCTCCGGGACAGGAGTTTAGAAACACTGAAGCTTTCTTT. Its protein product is CASSSPGQEFRNTEAFF.

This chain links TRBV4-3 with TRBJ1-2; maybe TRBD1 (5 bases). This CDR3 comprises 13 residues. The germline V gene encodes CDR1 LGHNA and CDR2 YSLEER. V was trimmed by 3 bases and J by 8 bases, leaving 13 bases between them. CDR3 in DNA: TGCGCCAGCAGCCACCCTTCAGGGTCGGGCTACACCTTC. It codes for CASSHPSGSGYTF.

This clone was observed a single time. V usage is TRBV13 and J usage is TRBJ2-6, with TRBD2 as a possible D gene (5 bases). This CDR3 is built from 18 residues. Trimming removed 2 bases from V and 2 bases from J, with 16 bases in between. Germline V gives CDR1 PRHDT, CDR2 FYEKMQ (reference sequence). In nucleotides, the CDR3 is TGTGCCAGCAGCTTATCGGGGTGGGAATCGGCTGGGGCCAACGTCCTGACTTTC. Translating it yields CASSLSGWESAGANVLTF. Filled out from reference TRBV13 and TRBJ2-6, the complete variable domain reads AAGVIQSPRHLIKEKRETATLKCYPIPRHDTVYWYQQGPGQDPQFLISFYEKMQSDKGSIPDRFSAQQFSDYHSELNMSSLELGDSALYFCASSLSGWESAGANVLTFGAGSRLTVL.

The CDR3, as DNA: TGTGCCAGCAGAGGGACAGGGACTCAGCCCCAGCATTTT. Protein: CASRGTGTQPQHF. The gene calls are TRBV2 and TRBJ1-5; 9 bases agree with TRBD1. CDR1 is SNHLY and CDR2 is FYNNEI in the germline V gene. The V gene end was trimmed by 6 bases and the J gene end by 6 bases; junction bases not matched to a gene: 3. The CDR3 runs 13 residues.

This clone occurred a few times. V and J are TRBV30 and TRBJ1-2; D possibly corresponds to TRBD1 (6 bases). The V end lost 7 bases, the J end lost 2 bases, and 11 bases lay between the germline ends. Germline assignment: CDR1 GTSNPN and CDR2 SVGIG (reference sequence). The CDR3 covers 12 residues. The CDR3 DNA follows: TGTGCCTATACAACAGGGAACTATGGCTACACCTTC. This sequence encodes CAYTTGNYGYTF.

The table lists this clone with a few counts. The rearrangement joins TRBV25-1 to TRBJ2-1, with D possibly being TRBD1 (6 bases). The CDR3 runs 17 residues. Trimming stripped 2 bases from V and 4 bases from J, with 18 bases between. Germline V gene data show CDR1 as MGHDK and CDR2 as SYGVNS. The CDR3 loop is CASSENPTRGLYNEQFF. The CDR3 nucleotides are TGTGCCAGCAGTGAAAATCCAACCAGGGGCCTATACAATGAGCAGTTCTTC.

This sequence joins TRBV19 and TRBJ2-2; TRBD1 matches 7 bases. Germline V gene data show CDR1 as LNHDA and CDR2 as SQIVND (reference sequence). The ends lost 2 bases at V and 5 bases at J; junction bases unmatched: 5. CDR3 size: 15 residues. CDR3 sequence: CASSIRQGWTGELFF. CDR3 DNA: TGTGCCAGTAGTATAAGACAGGGTTGGACCGGGGAGCTGTTTTTT.

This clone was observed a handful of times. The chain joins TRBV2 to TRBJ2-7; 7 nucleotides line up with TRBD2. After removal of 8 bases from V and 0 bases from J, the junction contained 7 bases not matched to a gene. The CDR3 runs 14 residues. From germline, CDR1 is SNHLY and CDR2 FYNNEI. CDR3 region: CASGGGEDSYEQYF. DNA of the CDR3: TGTGCCAGCGGGGGGGGAGAAGACTCCTACGAGCAGTACTTC. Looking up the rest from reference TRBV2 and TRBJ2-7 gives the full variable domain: EPEVTQTPSHQVTQMGQEVILRCVPISNHLYFYWYRQILGQKVEFLVSFYNNEISEKSEIFDDQFSVERPDGSNFTLKIRSTKLEDSAMYFCASGGGEDSYEQYFGPGTRLTVT.

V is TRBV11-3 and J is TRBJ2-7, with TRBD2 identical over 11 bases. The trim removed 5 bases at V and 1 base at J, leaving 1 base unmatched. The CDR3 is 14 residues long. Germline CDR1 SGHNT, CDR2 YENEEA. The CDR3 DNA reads TGTGCCAGCAGCCGGACTAGCGGGTCCTACGAGCAGTACTTC. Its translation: CASSRTSGSYEQYF.

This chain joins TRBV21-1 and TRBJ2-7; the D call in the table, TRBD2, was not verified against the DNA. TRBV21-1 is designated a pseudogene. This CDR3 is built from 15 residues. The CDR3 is CASSKVYGNPCEQYF. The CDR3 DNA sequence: TGTGCCAGCAGCAAAGTTTACGGGAACCCCTGCGAGCAGTACTTC.

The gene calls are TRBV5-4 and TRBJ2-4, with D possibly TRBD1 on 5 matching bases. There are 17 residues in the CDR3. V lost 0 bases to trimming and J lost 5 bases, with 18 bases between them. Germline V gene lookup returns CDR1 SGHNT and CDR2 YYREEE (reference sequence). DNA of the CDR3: TGTGCCAGCAGCTTGGCCCCGGCAGGGTCGGACGAAAACATTCAGTACTTC. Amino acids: CASSLAPAGSDENIQYF.

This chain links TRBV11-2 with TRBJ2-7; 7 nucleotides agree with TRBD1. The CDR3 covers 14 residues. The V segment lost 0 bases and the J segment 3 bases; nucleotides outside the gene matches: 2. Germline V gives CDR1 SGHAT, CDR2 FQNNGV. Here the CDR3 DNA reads TGTGCCAGCAGCTTAGATAGGACAGGCTACGAGCAGTACTTC. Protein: CASSLDRTGYEQYF.

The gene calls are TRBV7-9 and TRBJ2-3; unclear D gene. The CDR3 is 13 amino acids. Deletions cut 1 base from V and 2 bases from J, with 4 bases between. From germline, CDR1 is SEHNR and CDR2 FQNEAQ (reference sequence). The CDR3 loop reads CASSLGLTDTQYF. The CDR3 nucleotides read TGTGCCAGCAGCTTAGGACTCACAGATACGCAGTATTTT.

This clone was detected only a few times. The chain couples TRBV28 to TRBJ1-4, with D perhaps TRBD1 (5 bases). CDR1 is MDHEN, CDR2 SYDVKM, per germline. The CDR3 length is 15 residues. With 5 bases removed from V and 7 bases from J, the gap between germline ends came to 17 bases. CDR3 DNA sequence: TGTGCCAGCAGTCCCCCTCGGGGGGAGGCTGAAAAACTGTTTTTT. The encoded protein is CASSPPRGEAEKLFF.

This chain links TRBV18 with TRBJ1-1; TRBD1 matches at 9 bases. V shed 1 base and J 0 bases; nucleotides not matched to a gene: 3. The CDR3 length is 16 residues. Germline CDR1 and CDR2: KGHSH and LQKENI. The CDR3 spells CASSPRQGGMNTEAFF. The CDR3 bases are TGTGCCAGCTCACCACGACAGGGGGGCATGAACACTGAAGCTTTCTTT.

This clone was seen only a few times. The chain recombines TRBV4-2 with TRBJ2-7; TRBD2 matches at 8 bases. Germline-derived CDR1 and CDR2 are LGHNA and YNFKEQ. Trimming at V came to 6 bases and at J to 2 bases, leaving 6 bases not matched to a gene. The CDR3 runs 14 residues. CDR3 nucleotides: TGTGCCAGCAGGCCGGGACTAGGTCCCTACGAGCAGTACTTC. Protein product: CASRPGLGPYEQYF.

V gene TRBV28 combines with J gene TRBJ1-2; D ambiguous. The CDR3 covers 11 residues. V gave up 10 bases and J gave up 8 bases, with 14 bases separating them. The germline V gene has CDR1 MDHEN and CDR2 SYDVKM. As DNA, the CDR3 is TGTGCCACCACTAAATCATACGGCTACACCTTC. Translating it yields CATTKSYGYTF.

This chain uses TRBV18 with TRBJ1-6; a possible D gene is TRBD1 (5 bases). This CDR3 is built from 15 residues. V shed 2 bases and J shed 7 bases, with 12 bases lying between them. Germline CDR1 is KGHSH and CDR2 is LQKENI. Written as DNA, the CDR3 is TGTGCCAGCTCACCAGCAGGGTTTGGGAATTCACCCCTCCACTTT. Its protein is CASSPAGFGNSPLHF.

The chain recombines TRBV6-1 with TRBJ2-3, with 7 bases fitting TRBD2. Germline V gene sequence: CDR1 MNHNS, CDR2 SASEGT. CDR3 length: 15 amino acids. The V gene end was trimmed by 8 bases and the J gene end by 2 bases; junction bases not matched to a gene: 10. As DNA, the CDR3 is TGTGCCAGCGAGAGGGACTATCCTAACACAGATACGCAGTATTTT. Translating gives CASERDYPNTDTQYF.

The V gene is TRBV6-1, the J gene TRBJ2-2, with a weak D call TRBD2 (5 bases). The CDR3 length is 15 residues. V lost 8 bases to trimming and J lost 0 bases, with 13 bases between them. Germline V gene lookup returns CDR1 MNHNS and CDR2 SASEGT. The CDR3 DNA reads TGTGCCAGCCAAGAGGGCGTCTCGAACACCGGGGAGCTGTTTTTT. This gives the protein CASQEGVSNTGELFF.